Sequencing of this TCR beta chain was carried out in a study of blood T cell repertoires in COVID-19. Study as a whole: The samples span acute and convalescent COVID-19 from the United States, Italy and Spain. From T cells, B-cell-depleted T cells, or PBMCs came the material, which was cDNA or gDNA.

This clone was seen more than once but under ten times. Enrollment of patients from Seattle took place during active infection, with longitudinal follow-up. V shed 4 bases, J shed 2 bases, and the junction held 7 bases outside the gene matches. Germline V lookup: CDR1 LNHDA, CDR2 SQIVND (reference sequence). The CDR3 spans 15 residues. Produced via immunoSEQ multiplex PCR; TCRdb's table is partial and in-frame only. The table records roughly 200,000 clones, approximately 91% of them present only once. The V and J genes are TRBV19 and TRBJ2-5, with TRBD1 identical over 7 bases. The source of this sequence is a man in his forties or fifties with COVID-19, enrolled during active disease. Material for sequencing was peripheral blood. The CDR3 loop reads CASSTTGTAQETQYF. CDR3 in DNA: TGTGCCAGTAGTACCACCGGGACAGCTCAAGAGACCCAGTACTTC.